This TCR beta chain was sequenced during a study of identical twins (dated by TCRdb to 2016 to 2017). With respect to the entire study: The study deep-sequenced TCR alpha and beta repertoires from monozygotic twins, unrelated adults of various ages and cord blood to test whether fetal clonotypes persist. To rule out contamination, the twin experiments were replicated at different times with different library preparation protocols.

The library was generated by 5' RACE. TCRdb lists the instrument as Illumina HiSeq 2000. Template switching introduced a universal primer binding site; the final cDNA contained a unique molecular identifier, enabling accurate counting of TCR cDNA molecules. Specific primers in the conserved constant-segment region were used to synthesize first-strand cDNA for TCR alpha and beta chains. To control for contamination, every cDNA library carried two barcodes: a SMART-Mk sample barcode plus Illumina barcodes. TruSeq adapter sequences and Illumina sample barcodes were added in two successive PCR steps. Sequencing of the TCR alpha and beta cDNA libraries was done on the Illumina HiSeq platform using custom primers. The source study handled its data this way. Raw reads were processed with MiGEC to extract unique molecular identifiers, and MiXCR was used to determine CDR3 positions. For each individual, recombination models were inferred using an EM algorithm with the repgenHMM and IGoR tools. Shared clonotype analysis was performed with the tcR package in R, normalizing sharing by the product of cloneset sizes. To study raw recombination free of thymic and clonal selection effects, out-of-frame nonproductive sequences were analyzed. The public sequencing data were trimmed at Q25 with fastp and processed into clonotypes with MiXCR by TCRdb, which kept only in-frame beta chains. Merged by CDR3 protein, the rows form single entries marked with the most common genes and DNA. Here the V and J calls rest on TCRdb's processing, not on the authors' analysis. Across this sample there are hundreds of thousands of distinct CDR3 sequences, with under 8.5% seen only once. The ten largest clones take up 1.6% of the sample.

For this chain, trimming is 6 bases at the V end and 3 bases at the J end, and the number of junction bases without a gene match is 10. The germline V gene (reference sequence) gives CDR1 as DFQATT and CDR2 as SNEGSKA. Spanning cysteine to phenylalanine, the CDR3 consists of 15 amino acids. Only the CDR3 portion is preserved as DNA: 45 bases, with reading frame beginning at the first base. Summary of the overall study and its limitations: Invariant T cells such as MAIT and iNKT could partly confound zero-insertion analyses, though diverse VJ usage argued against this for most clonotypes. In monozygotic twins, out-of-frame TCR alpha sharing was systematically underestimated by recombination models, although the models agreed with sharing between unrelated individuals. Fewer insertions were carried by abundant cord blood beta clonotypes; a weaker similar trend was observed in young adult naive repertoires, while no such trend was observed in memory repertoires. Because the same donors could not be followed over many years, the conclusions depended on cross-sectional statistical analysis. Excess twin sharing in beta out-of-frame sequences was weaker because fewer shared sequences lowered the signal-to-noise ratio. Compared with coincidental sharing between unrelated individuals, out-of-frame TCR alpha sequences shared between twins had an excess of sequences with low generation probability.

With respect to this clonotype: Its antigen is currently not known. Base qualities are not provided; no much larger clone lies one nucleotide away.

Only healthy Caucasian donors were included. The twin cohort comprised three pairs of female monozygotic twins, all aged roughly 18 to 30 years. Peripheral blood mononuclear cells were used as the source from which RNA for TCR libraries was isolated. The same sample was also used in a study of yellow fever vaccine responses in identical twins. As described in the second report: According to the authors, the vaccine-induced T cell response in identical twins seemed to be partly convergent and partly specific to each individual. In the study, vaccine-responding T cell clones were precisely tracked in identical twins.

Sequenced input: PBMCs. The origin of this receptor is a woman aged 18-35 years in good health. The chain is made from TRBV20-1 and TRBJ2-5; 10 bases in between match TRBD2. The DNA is TGCAGTGCCGGGGCCGAACTAGCGGGGAAAGAGACCCAGTACTTC. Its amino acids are CSAGAELAGKETQYF.